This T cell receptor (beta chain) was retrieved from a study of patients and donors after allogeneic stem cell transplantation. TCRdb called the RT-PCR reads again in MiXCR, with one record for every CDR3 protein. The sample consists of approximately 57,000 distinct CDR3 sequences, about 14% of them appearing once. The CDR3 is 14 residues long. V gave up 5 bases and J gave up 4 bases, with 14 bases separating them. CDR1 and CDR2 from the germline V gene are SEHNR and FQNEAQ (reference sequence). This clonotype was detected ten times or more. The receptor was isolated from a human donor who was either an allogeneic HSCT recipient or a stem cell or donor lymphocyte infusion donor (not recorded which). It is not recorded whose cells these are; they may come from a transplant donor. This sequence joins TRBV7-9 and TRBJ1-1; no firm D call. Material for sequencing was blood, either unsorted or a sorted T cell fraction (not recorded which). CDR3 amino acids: CASSPQVSGTEAFF. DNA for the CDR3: TGTGCCAGCAGCCCCCAGGTATCGGGCACTGAAGCTTTCTTT. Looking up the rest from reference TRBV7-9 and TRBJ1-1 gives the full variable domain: DTGVSQNPRHKITKRGQNVTFRCDPISEHNRLYWYRQTLGQGPEFLTYFQNEAQLEKSRLLSDRFSAERPKGSFSTLEIQRTEQGDSAMYLCASSPQVSGTEAFFGQGTRLTVV.